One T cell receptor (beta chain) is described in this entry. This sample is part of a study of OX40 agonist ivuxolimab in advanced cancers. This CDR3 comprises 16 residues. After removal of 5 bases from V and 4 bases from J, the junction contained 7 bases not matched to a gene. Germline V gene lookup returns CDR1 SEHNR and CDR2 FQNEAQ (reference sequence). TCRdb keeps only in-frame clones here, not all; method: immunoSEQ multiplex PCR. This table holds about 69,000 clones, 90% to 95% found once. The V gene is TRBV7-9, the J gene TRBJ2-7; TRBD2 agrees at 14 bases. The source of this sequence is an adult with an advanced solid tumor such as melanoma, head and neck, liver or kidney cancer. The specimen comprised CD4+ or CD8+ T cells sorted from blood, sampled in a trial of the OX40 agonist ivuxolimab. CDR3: CASSQGLAGVRYEQYF. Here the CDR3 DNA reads TGTGCCAGCAGCCAGGGACTAGCGGGAGTTAGATACGAGCAGTACTTC.